This record covers a single TCR beta chain. Its antigen remains undetermined. Base qualities are missing; no much larger clone stands one base away. The cohort was made up of roughly 670 healthy bone marrow donors. All cohort members were sampled while nominally healthy, although unrecorded immune exposures were likely present. The donor tested CMV seronegative and was one of the 352 seronegative cohort members. Every donor gave a peripheral blood sample, and the peripheral blood mononuclear cells from that sample were used for TCR beta sequencing. Genomic DNA extraction from the blood cell samples was performed with the Qiagen DNeasy Blood Extraction Kit. The library was prepared using the immunoSEQ multiplex PCR assay. The multiplex PCR relied on a mix of 60 forward primers for TCR Vbeta segments and 13 reverse primers for TCR Jbeta segments. The CDR3 region of rearranged TCR beta genes was amplified from genomic DNA by a multiplex PCR assay. The amplified TCR beta libraries were sequenced on the Illumina HiSeq System as 87-base-pair reads. Regarding the original processing steps: In a later analysis, tens of millions of unique TCR beta chains were counted across the 500 to 700 repertoires, and roughly 11 million of these chains were shared by at least two donors. A nearest-neighbor algorithm error-corrected the raw reads and collapsed the reads into unique sequences, merging closely related sequences to remove PCR and sequencing errors. V, D and J gene segments were assigned by aligning CDR3 sequences to IMGT reference sequences. For a sequence to be retained, at least a six-nucleotide match to both a V gene segment and a J gene segment was required. A rearrangement was called productive if the CDR3 had no stop codons and remained in frame with V and J, and every other rearrangement was called non-productive. Following IMGT convention, CDR3 was defined as the stretch from the second conserved V-encoded cysteine to the conserved J-encoded phenylalanine. The earlier analysis of about 610 of the donors excluded any sequence lacking an unambiguous match to a single V gene segment. An earlier analysis of several hundred of the donors called V segments functional above 56.7% productive rearrangements and segregating when the between-donor standard deviation exceeded 5%. A statistical classification framework was developed to diagnose cytomegalovirus status using the catalog of TCR beta chain sequences. A later analysis assigned V and J genes by comparing TCR nucleotide sequences with IMGT/GENE-DB human TR gene sequences. The TCRdist pipeline was used in a later analysis to assign CDR3 sequences and most-parsimonious VDJ recombination scenarios. In a later analysis, each TCR beta chain was defined by its CDR3 amino acid sequence together with its V-gene family, and reads without a unique V-gene family were excluded. As a way to deal with suspected cross-contamination and a sequencing artifact, a later analysis dropped approximately 590 nucleotide sequences that were highly shared and had low generation probability. A later analysis calculated a clonal expansion index for each public chain from normalized within-repertoire ranks of inferred template counts. A later analysis computed generation probabilities with a VDJ recombination model fitted to out-of-frame rearrangements, and checked the results against IGoR. In a later analysis, TCR-TCR, TCR-HLA and TCR-CMV co-occurrence was scored with hypergeometric tests, and a repertoire-size bias correction was applied to TCR pairs. False discovery rates were estimated in a later analysis by permuting HLA or CMV assignments 20 times. In a later analysis, co-occurring TCRs were grouped using DBSCAN, with TCRdist sequence similarity added in when clustering inside HLA-allele-positive subsets. Co-occurrence clustering excluded repertoires with fewer than 30,000 or more than 120,000 public chains, plus five with anomalous nucleotide sharing. TCRdb mirrors the immuneACCESS table, restricted to in-frame sequences. Some clones are absent from its copies; in checked studies, under half trace to an unresolved V gene, and the reason for the others is unknown. V, J and clone size are those of that table, while D and trimming were read from the DNA. The sample table holds 150,000 to 200,000 clones, of which around 80% were seen once. Clones ranked in the top ten supply 1.5% of the sample.

The data were taken from a study of cytomegalovirus exposure and HLA in healthy donors (dated by TCRdb to about 2017). About the full investigation: According to an earlier analysis of a few hundred of the donors, 150 million to 200 million T cells yielded some 110 million unique TCR beta sequences and around 300 Gb of sequence data. An early release that covered about 600 HLA-typed donors contained approximately 300 gigabases of sequencing data and tens of millions of unique TCR sequences. Besides the first cohort of roughly 640 subjects, a separate validation cohort made up of over a hundred different subjects was used. Donor age, sex, ethnicity and CMV serostatus were collected together with the repertoire data. All discovery cohort repertoires had been generated using a single sequencing platform. The number of typed donors differed by locus: about 629-630 for A, B, C, DRB1 and DQB1; approximately 540 for DQA1; approximately 600 for DPA1; and roughly 490 for DPB1. Among 398 genotyped donors of the cohort, an average of approximately 250,000 unique TCR beta nucleotide sequences were sequenced per donor, about a sixth of them non-productive. High-throughput TCR immunosequencing, statistical association of individual TCRs with disease status, and machine learning were combined to predict cytomegalovirus infection status. To decide whether each TCR beta V gene segment behaved as functional or pseudogenic, an earlier analysis of some 570 of the donors relied on high-throughput TCR beta sequencing. Roughly 5 DR-DQ haplotypes were handled as single units for association and clustering because linkage in the cohort was strong. To study patterns of TCR occurrence, a later analysis re-analyzed previously published TCR beta repertoires from 666 donors and added high-resolution HLA genotyping. The study profiled the T cell repertoires of about 720 subjects by immunosequencing and related them to cytomegalovirus serostatus. In the later analysis, no new phenotypic data were used to find candidate immune exposures; instead, reliance was placed on TCR beta sequences and their occurrence across donors. Genome-wide SNP genotypes for about three fifths of the roughly 700 donors were used in a later genetic analysis, which treated that subset as a discovery cohort. The study aimed to test whether cataloging public T cell receptors could reveal signatures of past pathogen exposure. HLA typing included class I and class II loci at four-digit resolution. Of the roughly 390 genotyped donors, less than 90% were placed in the genetic ancestry cluster associated with self-reported Caucasian donors. What the authors observed across the whole study: In a later genetic analysis, fewer N-insertions in productive TCRs were reported among donors in an Asian-associated ancestry cluster than the roughly 700-donor mean. Correlated functional status among segregating V segments might be attributable to linkage disequilibrium, but an unknown experimental factor could not be ruled out. The cohort was sequenced for TCR beta chains only, and without alpha or paired-chain data the features that could be detected were limited. At a false discovery rate of 0.05, a later analysis linked about 16,000 TCR beta sequences to specific HLA alleles. Roughly uniform sequencing depth across donors was assumed in presence/absence analyses, although this assumption may not hold. The study listed 164 TCR beta chains as associated with cytomegalovirus. Across donors, most TCR sequences were observed very rarely, whereas some public TCRs were present in many individuals. In an earlier analysis of approximately 590 of the donors, most TCR beta V segments appeared in productive rearrangements about 87% or about 30% of the time, broadly matching IMGT annotations. In a later analysis, HLA-associated TCR beta chains showed more clonal expansion and lower generation probabilities than non-associated chains that were equally common. V-gene and J-gene trimming of TCR beta chains was associated with a missense DCLRE1C variant in a later genetic analysis, and the association was replicated in an independent cohort. It was suggested by the authors that the approach could potentially be generalized to other disease states and immunological phenotypes. For the cohort, immune exposure information was limited to CMV serostatus. Assigning TCR associations to individual alleles was difficult when HLA alleles, especially DR and DQ, strongly co-occurred. In a later analysis, the rate of TCR association differed among HLA loci, with DRB1 alleles having the most associated TCRs and HLA-C alleles having the fewest. HLA typing was unavailable for some donors at each locus, so association tests used only the typed subset. A cluster of highly shared sequence variants was judged likely to represent a technical artifact of the sequencing pipeline. A later analysis found that most CMV-associated TCR beta chains appeared HLA-restricted, with HLA associations seemingly driven largely by CMV exposure. Some IMGT-functional V segments, including TRBV6-2 and TRBV6-3, could not be told apart with the 87-base-pair reads, so those segments were excluded. Because counts were too low, about 17 rarely observed V segments, including chromosome 9 orphons, were excluded from the earlier analysis of 587 of the donors. A further reported finding was that TCR beta sequences accurately predicted the HLA-A and HLA-B alleles for most subjects in the first cohort. In vitro tests confirmed that a few of the cytomegalovirus-associated TCR beta chains recognize cytomegalovirus antigens. The classifier was reported to diagnose cytomegalovirus status with high specificity and sensitivity in both the original and validation cohorts. According to a later analysis, parvovirus B19, influenza, CMV and Epstein-Barr virus appeared linked to several top co-occurrence clusters.

The V end loses 2 bases and the J end loses 8 bases, and a stretch of 13 bases separates them. CDR1 and CDR2, per the germline V gene, are SGHRS and YFSETQ. The cysteine opens and the phenylalanine closes a CDR3 of 14 amino acids. Only CDR3 DNA remains: 42 bases, in frame from the first base. Material: PBMCs. This clonotype was obtained from a man aged 35 to 55 in good health and CMV-seronegative. Rearrangement joined TRBV5-1 to TRBJ1-4; the best D guess is TRBD1, with 5 bases matching. The CDR3 is CASSFRGVGEKLFF. The DNA sequence is given as TGCGCCAGCAGCTTTCGGGGGGTTGGAGAAAAACTGTTTTTT.